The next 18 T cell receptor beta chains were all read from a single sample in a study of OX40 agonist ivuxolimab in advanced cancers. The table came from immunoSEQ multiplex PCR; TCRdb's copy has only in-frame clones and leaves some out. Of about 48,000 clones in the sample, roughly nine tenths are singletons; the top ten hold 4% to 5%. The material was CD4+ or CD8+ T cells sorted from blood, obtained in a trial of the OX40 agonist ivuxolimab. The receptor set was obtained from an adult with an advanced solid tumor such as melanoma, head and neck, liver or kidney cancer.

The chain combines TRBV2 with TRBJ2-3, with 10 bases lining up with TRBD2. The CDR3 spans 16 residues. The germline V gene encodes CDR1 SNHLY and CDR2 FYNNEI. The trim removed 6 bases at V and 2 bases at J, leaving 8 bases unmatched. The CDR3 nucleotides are TGTGCCAGCAGCAATTCTAGCGGGAGATTCACAGATACGCAGTATTTT. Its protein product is CASSNSSGRFTDTQYF.

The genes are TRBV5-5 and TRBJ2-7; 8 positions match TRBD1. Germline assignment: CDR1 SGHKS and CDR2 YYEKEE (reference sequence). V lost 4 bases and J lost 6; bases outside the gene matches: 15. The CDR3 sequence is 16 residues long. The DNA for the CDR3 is TGTGCCAGCAGCCTACAGGGGGACATCGCCCTTATCGAGCAGTACTTC. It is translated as CASSLQGDIALIEQYF.

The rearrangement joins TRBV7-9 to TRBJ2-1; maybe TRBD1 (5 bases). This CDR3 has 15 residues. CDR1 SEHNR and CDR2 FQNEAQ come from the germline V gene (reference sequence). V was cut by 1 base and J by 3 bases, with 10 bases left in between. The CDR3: CASSLERQIYNEQFF. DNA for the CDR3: TGTGCCAGCAGCTTAGAGAGACAGATCTACAATGAGCAGTTCTTC. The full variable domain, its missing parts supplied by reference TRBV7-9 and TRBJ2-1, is DTGVSQNPRHKITKRGQNVTFRCDPISEHNRLYWYRQTLGQGPEFLTYFQNEAQLEKSRLLSDRFSAERPKGSFSTLEIQRTEQGDSAMYLCASSLERQIYNEQFFGPGTRLTVL.

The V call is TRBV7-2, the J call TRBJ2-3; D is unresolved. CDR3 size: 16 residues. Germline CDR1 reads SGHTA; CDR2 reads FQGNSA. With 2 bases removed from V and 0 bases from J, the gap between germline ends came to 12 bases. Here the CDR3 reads CASSLPPSASTDTQYF. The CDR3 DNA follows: TGTGCCAGCAGCTTACCCCCCTCGGCTAGCACAGATACGCAGTATTTT.

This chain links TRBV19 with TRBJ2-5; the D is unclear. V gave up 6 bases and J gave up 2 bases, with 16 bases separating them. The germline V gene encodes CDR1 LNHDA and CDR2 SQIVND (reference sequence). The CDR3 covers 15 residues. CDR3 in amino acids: CASSYGSPVQETQYF. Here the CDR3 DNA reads TGTGCCAGTAGCTACGGGTCCCCCGTACAAGAGACCCAGTACTTC.

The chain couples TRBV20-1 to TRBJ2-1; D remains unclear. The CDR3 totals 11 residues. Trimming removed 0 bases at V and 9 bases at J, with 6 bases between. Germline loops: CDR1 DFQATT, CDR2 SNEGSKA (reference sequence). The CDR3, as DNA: TGCAGTGCTAGAGAGGTGGGTGAGCAGTTCTTC. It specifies CSAREVGEQFF.

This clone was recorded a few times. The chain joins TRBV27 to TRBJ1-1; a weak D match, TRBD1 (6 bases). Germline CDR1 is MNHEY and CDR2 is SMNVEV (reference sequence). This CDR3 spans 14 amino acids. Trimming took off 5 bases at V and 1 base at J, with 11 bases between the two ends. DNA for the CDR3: TGTGCCAGCAGTCAGGGGTCAGCGAACACTGAAGCTTTCTTT. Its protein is CASSQGSANTEAFF.

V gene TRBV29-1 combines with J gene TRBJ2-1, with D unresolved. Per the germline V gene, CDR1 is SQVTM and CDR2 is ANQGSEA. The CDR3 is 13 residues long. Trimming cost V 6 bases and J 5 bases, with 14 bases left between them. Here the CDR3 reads CSVRVPNDNEQFF. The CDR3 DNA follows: TGCAGCGTCCGAGTCCCAAACGACAATGAGCAGTTCTTC.

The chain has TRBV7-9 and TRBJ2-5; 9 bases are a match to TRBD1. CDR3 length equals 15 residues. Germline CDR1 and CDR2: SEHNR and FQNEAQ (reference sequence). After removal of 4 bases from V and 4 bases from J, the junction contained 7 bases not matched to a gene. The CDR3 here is CASSSRQGVGETQYF. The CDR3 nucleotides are TGTGCCAGCAGCTCAAGACAGGGGGTAGGAGAGACCCAGTACTTC.

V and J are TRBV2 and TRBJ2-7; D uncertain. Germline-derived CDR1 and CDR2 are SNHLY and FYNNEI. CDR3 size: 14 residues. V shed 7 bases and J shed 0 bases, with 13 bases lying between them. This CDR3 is CASIVGLLSYEQYV. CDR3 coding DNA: TGTGCCAGCATAGTAGGTCTCCTCTCCTACGAGCAGTACGTC.

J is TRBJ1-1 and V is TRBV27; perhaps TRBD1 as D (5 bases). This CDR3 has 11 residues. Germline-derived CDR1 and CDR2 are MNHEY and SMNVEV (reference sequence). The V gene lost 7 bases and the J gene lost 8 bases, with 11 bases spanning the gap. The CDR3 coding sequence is TGTGCCAGCATCACCTACAGGGAAGCTTTCTTT. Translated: CASITYREAFF.

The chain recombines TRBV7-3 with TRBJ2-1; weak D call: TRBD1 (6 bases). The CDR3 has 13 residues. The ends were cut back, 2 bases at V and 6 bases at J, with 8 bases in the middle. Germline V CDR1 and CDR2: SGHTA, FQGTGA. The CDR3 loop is CASSLGGSNEQFF. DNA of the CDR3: TGTGCCAGCAGCTTAGGGGGCAGCAATGAGCAGTTCTTC. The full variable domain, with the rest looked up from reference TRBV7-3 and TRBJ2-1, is GAGVSQTPSNKVTEKGKYVELRCDPISGHTALYWYRQSLGQGPEFLIYFQGTGAADDSGLPNDRFFAVRPEGSVSTLKIQRTERGDSAVYLCASSLGGSNEQFFGPGTRLTVL.

This CDR3 is CASSQGVGTGELFF. In nucleotides, the CDR3 is TGTGCCAGCAGCCAGGGGGTCGGGACCGGGGAGCTGTTTTTT. The chain combines TRBV14 with TRBJ2-2; D assignment may be TRBD1 or TRBD2 (5 bases each). The germline CDR1 and CDR2 sequences are SGHDN and FVKESK. The CDR3 totals 14 residues. V lost 3 bases, J lost 5 bases, and 10 bases lay in between.

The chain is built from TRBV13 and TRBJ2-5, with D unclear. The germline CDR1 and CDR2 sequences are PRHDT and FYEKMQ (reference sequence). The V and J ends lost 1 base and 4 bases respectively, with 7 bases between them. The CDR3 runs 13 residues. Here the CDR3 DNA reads TGTGCCAGCAGCTTAGAACGCGGAGAGACCCAGTACTTC. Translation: CASSLERGETQYF.

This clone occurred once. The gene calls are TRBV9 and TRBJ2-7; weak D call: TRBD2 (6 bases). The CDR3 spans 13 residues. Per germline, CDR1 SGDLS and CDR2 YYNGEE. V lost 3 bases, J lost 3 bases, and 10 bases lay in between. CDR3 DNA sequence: TGTGCCAGCAGCGGCGGGACGGACTACGAGCAGTACTTC. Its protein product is CASSGGTDYEQYF.

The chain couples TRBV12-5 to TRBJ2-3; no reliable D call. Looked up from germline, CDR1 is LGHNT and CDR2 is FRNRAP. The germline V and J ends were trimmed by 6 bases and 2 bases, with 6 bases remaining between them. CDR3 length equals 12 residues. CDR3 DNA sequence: TGTGCTAGTGGCCTCTCCACAGATACGCAGTATTTT. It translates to CASGLSTDTQYF.

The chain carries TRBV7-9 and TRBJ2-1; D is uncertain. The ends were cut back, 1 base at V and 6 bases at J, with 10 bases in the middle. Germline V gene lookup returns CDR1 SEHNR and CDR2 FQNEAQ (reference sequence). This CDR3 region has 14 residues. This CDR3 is CASSLVLGSNEQFF. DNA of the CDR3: TGTGCCAGCAGCTTAGTCCTCGGGTCCAATGAGCAGTTCTTC.

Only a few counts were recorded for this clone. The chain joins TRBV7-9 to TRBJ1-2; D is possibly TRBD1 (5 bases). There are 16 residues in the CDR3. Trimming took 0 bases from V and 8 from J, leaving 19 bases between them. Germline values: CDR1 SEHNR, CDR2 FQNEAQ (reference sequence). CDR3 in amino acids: CASSLASPGPSGGYTF. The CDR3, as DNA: TGTGCCAGCAGCTTAGCTAGCCCGGGACCTTCGGGAGGCTACACCTTC.